These 3 T cell receptor beta chains share one sample of origin, sequenced in a study of T cells in Graves' hyperthyroidism and ophthalmopathy. Researchers amplified the TCR beta CDR3 regions from RNA transcripts. A first-round RT-PCR of the TCR CDR3 used the HTBI primer set. A single record per CDR3 protein comes from TCRdb applying MiXCR to the multiplex PCR reads. The sample lists roughly 580,000 distinct CDR3 sequences, 14% occurring once. The material sequenced was blood. All receptors derive from a woman in her twenties or thirties with Graves' hyperthyroidism that later progressed to Graves' ophthalmopathy.

This clonotype occurred many times. This sequence joins TRBV11-1 and TRBJ1-2; D uncertain. V lost 5 bases and J 2 bases, leaving 12 bases between the germline ends. Germline V lookup: CDR1 SGHAT, CDR2 FQDESV (reference sequence). The CDR3 length is 14 residues. The chain's CDR3 is CASSPGPVNYGYTF. CDR3 nucleotide sequence: TGTGCCAGCAGCCCAGGACCCGTGAACTATGGCTACACCTTC.

This clonotype was seen ten or more times. This chain joins TRBV20-1 and TRBJ1-1; the D gene is possibly TRBD1 (5 bases). CDR3 length equals 11 residues. The germline V and J ends were trimmed by 7 bases and 6 bases, with 12 bases remaining between them. Germline CDR1 is DFQATT and CDR2 is SNEGSKA (reference sequence). CDR3 loop: CSESRGAEAFF. DNA for the CDR3: TGCAGTGAGTCGAGGGGCGCTGAAGCTTTCTTT.

This clonotype was recorded at least ten times. This sequence joins TRBV28 and TRBJ2-1; perhaps D is TRBD1 or TRBD2 (5 bases each). V lost 3 bases to trimming and J lost 7 bases, with 16 bases between them. The CDR3 spans 15 residues. CDR1 MDHEN and CDR2 SYDVKM come from the germline V gene. CDR3 DNA: TGTGCCAGCAGTTTTGCAGGCAAGAGGGGAAATGAGCAGTTCTTC. Its protein product is CASSFAGKRGNEQFF.